The clone carrying this T cell receptor (beta chain) was counted once. Its specificity is not known. CDR3 length: 13 amino acids. Germline CDR1 reads WSHSY; CDR2 reads SAAADI. Deletions cut 2 bases from V and 3 bases from J, with 8 bases between. The repertoire was sequenced with immunoSEQ multiplex PCR; TCRdb's copy has only in-frame clones and lacks some. Of fewer than 120,000 clones in the sample, about 90% are singletons; the top ten hold approximately 8%. The source of the sample is a study of T cell responses to AZD1222 COVID-19 vaccine. Study-level points and caveats: After the peak T cell response, and only then, were repertoires sampled. Just 5 or 6 AZD1222 recipients tested seropositive at baseline. Increased Spike-specific TCR breadth and depth were observed after two AZD1222 doses.

This chain joins TRBV10-2 and TRBJ2-7, with D possibly being TRBD2 (5 bases). The sequence was obtained from an adult in good health. Here the sequenced sample was peripheral blood, taken on day 0 of AZD1222 vaccination. CDR3 nucleotide sequence: TGCGCCAGCAGTGAGCCGGGGATCTACGAGCAGTACTTC. This translates into CASSEPGIYEQYF.